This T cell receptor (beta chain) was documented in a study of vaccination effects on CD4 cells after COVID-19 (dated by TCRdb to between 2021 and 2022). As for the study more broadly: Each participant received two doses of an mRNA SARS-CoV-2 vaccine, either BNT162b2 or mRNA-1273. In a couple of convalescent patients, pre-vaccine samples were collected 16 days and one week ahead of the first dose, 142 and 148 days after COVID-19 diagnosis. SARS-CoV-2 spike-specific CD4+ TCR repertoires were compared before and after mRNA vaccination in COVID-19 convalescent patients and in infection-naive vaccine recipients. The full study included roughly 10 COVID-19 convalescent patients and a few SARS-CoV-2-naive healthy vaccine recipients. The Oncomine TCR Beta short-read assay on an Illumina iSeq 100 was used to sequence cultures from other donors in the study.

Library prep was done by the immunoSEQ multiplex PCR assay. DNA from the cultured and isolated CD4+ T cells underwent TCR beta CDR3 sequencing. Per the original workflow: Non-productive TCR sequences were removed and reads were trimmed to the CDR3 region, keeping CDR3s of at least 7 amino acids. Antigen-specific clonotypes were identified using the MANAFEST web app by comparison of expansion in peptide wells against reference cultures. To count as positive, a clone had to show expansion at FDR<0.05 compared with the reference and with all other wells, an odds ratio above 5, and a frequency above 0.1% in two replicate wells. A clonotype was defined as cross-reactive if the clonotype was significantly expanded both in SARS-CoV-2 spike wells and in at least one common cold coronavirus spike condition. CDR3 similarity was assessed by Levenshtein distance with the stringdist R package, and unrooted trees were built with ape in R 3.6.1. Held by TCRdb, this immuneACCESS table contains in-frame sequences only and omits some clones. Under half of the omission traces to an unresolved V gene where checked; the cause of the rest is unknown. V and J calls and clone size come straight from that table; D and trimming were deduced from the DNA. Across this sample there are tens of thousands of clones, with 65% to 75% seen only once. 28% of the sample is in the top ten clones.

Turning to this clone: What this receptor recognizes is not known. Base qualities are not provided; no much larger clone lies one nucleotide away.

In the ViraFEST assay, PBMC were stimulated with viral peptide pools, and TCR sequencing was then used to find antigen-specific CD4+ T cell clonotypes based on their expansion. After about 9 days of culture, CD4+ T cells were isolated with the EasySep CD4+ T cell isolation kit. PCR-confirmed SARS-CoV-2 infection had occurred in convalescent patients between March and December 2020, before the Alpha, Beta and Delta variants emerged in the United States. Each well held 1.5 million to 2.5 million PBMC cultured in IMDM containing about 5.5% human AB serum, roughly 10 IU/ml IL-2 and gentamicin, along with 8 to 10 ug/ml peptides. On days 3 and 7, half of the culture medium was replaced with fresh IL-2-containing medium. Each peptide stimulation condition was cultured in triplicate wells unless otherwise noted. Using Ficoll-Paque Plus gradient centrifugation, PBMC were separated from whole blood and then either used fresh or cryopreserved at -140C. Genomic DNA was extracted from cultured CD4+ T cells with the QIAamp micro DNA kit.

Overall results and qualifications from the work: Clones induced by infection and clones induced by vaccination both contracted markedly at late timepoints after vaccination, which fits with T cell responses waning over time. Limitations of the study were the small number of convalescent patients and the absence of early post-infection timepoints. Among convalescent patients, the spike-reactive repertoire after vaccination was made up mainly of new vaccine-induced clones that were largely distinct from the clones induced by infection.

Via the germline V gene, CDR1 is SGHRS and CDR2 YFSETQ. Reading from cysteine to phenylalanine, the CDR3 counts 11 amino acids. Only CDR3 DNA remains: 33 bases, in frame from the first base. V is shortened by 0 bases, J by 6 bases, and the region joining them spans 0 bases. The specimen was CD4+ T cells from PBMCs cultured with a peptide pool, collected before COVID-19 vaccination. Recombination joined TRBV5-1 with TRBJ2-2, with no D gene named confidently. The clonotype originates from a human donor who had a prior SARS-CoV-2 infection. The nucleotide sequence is TGCGCCAGCAGCTTGGCCGGGGAGCTGTTTTTT. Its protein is CASSLAGELFF.